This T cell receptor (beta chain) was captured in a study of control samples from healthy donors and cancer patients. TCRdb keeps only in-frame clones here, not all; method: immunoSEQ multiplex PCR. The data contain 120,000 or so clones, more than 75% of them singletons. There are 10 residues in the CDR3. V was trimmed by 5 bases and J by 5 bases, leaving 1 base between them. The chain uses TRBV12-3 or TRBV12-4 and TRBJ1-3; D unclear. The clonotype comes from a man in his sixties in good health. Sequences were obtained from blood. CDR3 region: CASSRNTIYF. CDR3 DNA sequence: TGTGCCAGCAGTCGAAACACCATATATTTT.